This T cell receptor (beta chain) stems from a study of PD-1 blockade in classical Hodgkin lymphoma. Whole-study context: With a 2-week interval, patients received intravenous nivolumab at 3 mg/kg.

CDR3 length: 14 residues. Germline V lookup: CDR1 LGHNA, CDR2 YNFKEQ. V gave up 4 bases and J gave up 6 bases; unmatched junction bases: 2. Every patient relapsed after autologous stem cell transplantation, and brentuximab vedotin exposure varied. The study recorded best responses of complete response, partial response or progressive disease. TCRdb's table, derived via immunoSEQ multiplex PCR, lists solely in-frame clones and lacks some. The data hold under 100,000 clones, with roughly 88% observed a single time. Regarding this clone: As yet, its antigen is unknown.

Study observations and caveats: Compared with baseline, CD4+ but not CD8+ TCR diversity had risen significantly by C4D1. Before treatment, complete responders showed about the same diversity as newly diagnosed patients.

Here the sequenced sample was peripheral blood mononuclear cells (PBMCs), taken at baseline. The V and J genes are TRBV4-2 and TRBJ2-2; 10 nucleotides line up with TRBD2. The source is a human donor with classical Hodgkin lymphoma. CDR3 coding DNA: TGTGCCAGCAGCCCCAGCGGGAGGGCCGGGGAGCTGTTTTTT. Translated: CASSPSGRAGELFF.